Shown below are 21 T cell receptor beta chains from a single sample sequenced in a study of CD8+CD57+ T cells in acquired aplastic anemia. Genomic DNA, the template, was used for profiling of the TCR beta VDJ and CDR3. MiXCR, run by TCRdb on the reads, gives a single entry per CDR3 protein. Here the sample spans about 470,000 distinct CDR3 sequences, over 25% being singletons. The patients chosen for sequencing had shown expansion of CD8+CD57+ cells (detected by flow cytometry). Source material: sorted CD4+, CD8+, or CD8+CD57+ T cells (not recorded which) from PBMCs. These receptor sequences come from a human donor with aplastic anemia.

With respect to this clonotype: As the CDR3 is not closed by the conserved phenylalanine or tryptophan, this likely results from a read error. Here the CDR3 reads CASSPQGNHAYEQYL. CDR3 DNA sequence: TGTGCCAGCTCACCACAGGGCAACCATGCCTACGAGCAGTACCTC. The V call is TRBV10-3, the J call TRBJ2-7; possible D gene TRBD1, 6 bases. Trimming pared 10 bases from V and 2 bases from J, leaving 21 bases between. Germline-derived CDR1 and CDR2 are ENHRY and SYGVKD. The CDR3 has 15 residues.

This clonotype was counted at least ten times. The chain is built from TRBV6-1 and TRBJ1-5, with D uncertain. The CDR3 contains 11 residues. CDR1 and CDR2 from the germline V gene are MNHNS and SASEGT. Trimming stripped 4 bases from V and 8 bases from J, with 6 bases between. The CDR3 here is CASSVTEPQHF. For the CDR3, the DNA is TGTGCCAGCAGTGTTACCGAGCCCCAGCATTTT.

About this clonotype: A much larger clone sits a single nucleotide away, making a read error possible. CDR3 bases: TGTGCCAGTAGTGCCGGGACAGAGAATGAAAAACTGTTTTTT. It yields the protein CASSAGTENEKLFF. The gene calls are TRBV19 and TRBJ1-4, with 7 bases matching TRBD1. Germline loops: CDR1 LNHDA, CDR2 SQIVND (reference sequence). This CDR3 has 14 residues. The V and J ends lost 5 bases and 5 bases, in that order; junction bases with no gene match: 5.

This clonotype was seen more than once but under ten times. The chain links TRBV29-1 to TRBJ1-1, with 7 bases fitting TRBD1. The J segment lost 4 bases and the V segment lost 1 base, leaving 12 bases of the junction unmatched. In germline, CDR1 is SQVTM, CDR2 ANQGSEA. The CDR3 contains 16 residues. The CDR3 loop reads CSVEGTGWGTGTEAFF. The CDR3 region has the DNA TGCAGCGTTGAAGGGACAGGCTGGGGCACGGGCACTGAAGCTTTCTTT.

The chain couples TRBV29-1 to TRBJ1-3, with 7 nucleotides matching TRBD1. The CDR3 totals 16 residues. Germline V lookup: CDR1 SQVTM, CDR2 ANQGSEA. V was clipped by 2 bases and J by 2 bases; unmatched bases: 9. CDR3: CSVESRQGKTGNTIYF. The DNA for the CDR3 is TGCAGCGTTGAAAGCCGACAGGGTAAAACTGGAAACACCATATATTTT.

The table lists this clonotype with many counts. V and J are TRBV9 and TRBJ1-5, with D hard to call. This CDR3 spans 14 amino acids. Trimming left V 0 bases short and J 6 bases short, with 10 bases between. Germline values: CDR1 SGDLS, CDR2 YYNGEE. The CDR3: CASSVGELGQPQHF. CDR3 nucleotide sequence: TGTGCCAGCAGCGTAGGGGAATTAGGTCAGCCCCAGCATTTT.

At least ten counts were recorded for this clonotype. The chain is built from TRBV7-3 and TRBJ2-7; the match to TRBD2 covers 14 bases. CDR1 is SGHTA, CDR2 FQGTGA, per germline. This CDR3 comprises 16 residues. The V gene end was trimmed by 0 bases and the J gene end by 6 bases; junction bases not matched to a gene: 4. The CDR3 bases are TGTGCCAGCAGCTTAACGGGGACTAGCGGGAGAACCGAGCAGTACTTC. It specifies CASSLTGTSGRTEQYF.

The chain is built from TRBV5-1 and TRBJ2-4; TRBD1 matches at 9 bases. The V and J ends lost 4 bases and 6 bases, in that order; junction bases with no gene match: 8. Germline V lookup: CDR1 SGHRS, CDR2 YFSETQ. This CDR3 spans 15 amino acids. The CDR3 DNA is TGCGCCAGCAGCCCAGGGGACAGGGCGGGAAACATTCAGTACTTC. Protein: CASSPGDRAGNIQYF.

With respect to this clonotype: This may stem from a read error, because a much larger clone lies one nucleotide away. The V and J genes are TRBV20-1 and TRBJ2-3, with 9 bases lining up with TRBD2. The germline gives CDR1 DFQATT, CDR2 SNEGSKA (reference sequence). The CDR3 extends over 12 amino acids. The CDR3 spells CSAQRGEDTRYF. The DNA for the CDR3 is TGCAGTGCACAGCGGGGGGAAGATACGCGGTATTTT.

This rearrangement joins TRBV20-1 to TRBJ1-5; maybe TRBD1 (5 bases). V was trimmed by 5 bases and J by 9 bases, leaving 17 bases between them. The CDR3 contains 13 residues. Germline-derived CDR1 and CDR2 are DFQATT and SNEGSKA (reference sequence). The CDR3 coding sequence is TGCAGTGCTTGGGGCCCCAACGGGGGGCCCCAGCATTTT. Its protein product is CSAWGPNGGPQHF.

The chain links TRBV7-3 to TRBJ1-2; TRBD1 agrees at 8 bases. CDR3 length equals 17 residues. V was pared by 5 bases and J by 2 bases, with 13 bases of the junction left unmatched. Germline assignment: CDR1 SGHTA and CDR2 FQGTGA. Here the CDR3 DNA reads TGTGCCAGCAGCCAAGACGCAGGGGGCGAGGGGAACTATGGCTACACCTTC. It is translated as CASSQDAGGEGNYGYTF. Variable domain in full (rest from reference TRBV7-3 and TRBJ1-2): GAGVSQTPSNKVTEKGKYVELRCDPISGHTALYWYRQSLGQGPEFLIYFQGTGAADDSGLPNDRFFAVRPEGSVSTLKIQRTERGDSAVYLCASSQDAGGEGNYGYTFGSGTRLTVV.

This sequence joins TRBV7-9 and TRBJ2-1, with 9 bases aligning to TRBD1. From germline, CDR1 is SEHNR and CDR2 FQNEAQ (reference sequence). The CDR3 has 15 amino acids. With V trimmed by 4 bases and J by 7 bases, 8 bases remained unmatched. DNA for the CDR3: TGTGCCAGCAGCTCCTGGGACAGGGCTGAGAATGAGCAGTTCTTC. It specifies CASSSWDRAENEQFF.

This clonotype came up many times. The chain employs TRBV2 and TRBJ1-2; 7 bases line up with TRBD1. Germline CDR1 SNHLY, CDR2 FYNNEI. The CDR3 is 13 amino acids. J lost 0 bases, V lost 8 bases, and 3 bases had no gene match. CDR3 DNA: TGTGCCAGCCGACAGGGATCTAACTATGGCTACACCTTC. Translating it yields CASRQGSNYGYTF.

The chain recombines TRBV11-2 with TRBJ2-7; the D gene is possibly TRBD2 (5 bases). Trimming pared 5 bases from V and 0 bases from J, leaving 17 bases between. The V gene's germline CDR1 is SGHAT and CDR2 FQNNGV. This CDR3 contains 16 residues. CDR3 nucleotides: TGTGCCAGCAGCCAATTCCTACGGGAATACTCCTACGAGCAGTACTTC. Protein product: CASSQFLREYSYEQYF.

The table lists this clonotype with many counts. The V call is TRBV2, the J call TRBJ1-5, with D perhaps matching TRBD1 (5 bases). This CDR3 has 14 amino acids. Trimming took off 7 bases at V and 4 bases at J, with 14 bases between the two ends. Germline V lookup: CDR1 SNHLY, CDR2 FYNNEI. CDR3 protein: CASIGENSNQPQHF. In DNA form, the CDR3 reads TGTGCCAGCATAGGGGAAAATAGTAATCAGCCCCAGCATTTT. The whole variable domain, remainder taken from reference TRBV2 and TRBJ1-5, is EPEVTQTPSHQVTQMGQEVILRCVPISNHLYFYWYRQILGQKVEFLVSFYNNEISEKSEIFDDQFSVERPDGSNFTLKIRSTKLEDSAMYFCASIGENSNQPQHFGDGTRLSIL.

This clonotype has a handful of counts. The chain links TRBV6-2 or TRBV6-3 to TRBJ2-7, with D possibly being TRBD2 (5 bases). The ends were cut back, 0 bases at V and 2 bases at J, with 14 bases in the middle. Germline CDR1 reads MNHEY; CDR2 reads SVGEGT. The CDR3 has 16 residues. CDR3 in DNA: TGTGCCAGCAGTTACTCGAATAAGACTATTCCCTACGAGCAGTACTTC. Protein: CASSYSNKTIPYEQYF.

CDR3 bases: TGTGCCAGCATCCGGGGGGGAGGGGAGACCCAGTACTTC. Its protein is CASIRGGGETQYF. The V and J genes are TRBV6-6 and TRBJ2-5; TRBD2 aligns across 8 bases. V shed 7 bases and J 5 bases; nucleotides not matched to a gene: 6. This CDR3 has 13 amino acids. The germline gives CDR1 MNHNY, CDR2 SVGAGI (reference sequence).

The table lists this clonotype with many counts. The chain combines TRBV15 with TRBJ1-4, with D hard to call. The CDR3 runs to 13 residues. CDR1 and CDR2 from the germline V gene are LNHNV and YYDKDF (reference sequence). V was clipped by 0 bases and J by 15 bases, with 14 bases between them. CDR3 bases: TGTGCCACCAGCAGAGATCTTAGGTCCCGATTGTTTTTT. Translating gives CATSRDLRSRLFF.

There are a few counts of this clonotype. V gene TRBV6-1 combines with J gene TRBJ2-5; D call uncertain. From germline, CDR1 is MNHNS and CDR2 SASEGT. The CDR3 is 13 residues long. V lost 6 bases, J lost 7 bases, and 15 bases lay in between. The CDR3 nucleotides are TGTGCCAGCAGCCACCCTCCATCAGTGACCCAGTACTTC. It translates to CASSHPPSVTQYF.

This clonotype was recorded many times. The CDR3 loop reads CASTLGADRLGYGYTF. The CDR3 nucleotides read TGTGCCAGCACCTTGGGCGCGGATCGCCTAGGCTATGGCTACACCTTC. V is TRBV12-3 or TRBV12-4 and J is TRBJ1-2; D remains unclear. The CDR3 is 16 residues long. V was trimmed by 7 bases and J by 4 bases, leaving 22 bases between them.

This clonotype was counted at least ten times. This rearrangement joins TRBV29-1 to TRBJ1-2; D is unclear. The CDR3 contains 8 residues. From germline, CDR1 is SQVTM and CDR2 ANQGSEA. V lost 6 bases to trimming and J lost 7 bases, with 3 bases between them. The CDR3: CSVGGYTF. The CDR3 nucleotides are TGCAGCGTCGGTGGCTACACCTTC.